This T cell receptor (beta chain) is from a study of cytomegalovirus exposure and HLA in healthy donors. Study findings and constraints: Many donors shared some public TCRs, even though most TCR sequences were rare.

Clones were sequenced by immunoSEQ multiplex PCR, and TCRdb holds only the in-frame ones, with some missing. Counted here are over 150,000 clones, 95% to 97% occurring once; the ten biggest clones make up around 0.9%. Separation from the roughly 690-subject first cohort characterized the approximately 120-subject validation cohort, to which the donors belonged. Concerning this clone itself: Its target is not known.

The V end lost 1 base, the J end lost 7 bases, and 17 bases lay between the germline ends. The CDR3 extends over 16 amino acids. From germline, CDR1 is MGHRA and CDR2 YSYEKL. This chain connects TRBV4-1 to TRBJ2-1; maybe TRBD2 (6 bases). The TCR was taken from a woman under 30 in good health and CMV-seronegative. Source material: PBMCs. This CDR3 is CASSQAGTGNGNEQFF. CDR3 nucleotides: TGCGCCAGCAGCCAAGCGGGGACTGGCAACGGGAATGAGCAGTTCTTC.